The source of this T cell receptor beta chain is a study of beta chain features in type 1 diabetes. Study information: No patient-donor differences in age, gender, total cells or subset yield.

Investigators reverse transcribed all isolated RNA, so they sequenced expressed TCRB transcripts. Sequenced by immunoSEQ multiplex PCR; TCRdb stores in-frame clones only, minus some. The sample contains around 310,000 clones, roughly 13% of which appear only once. As for this clone: Its matching antigen is unknown.

Study results and caveats: Shorter TCRB CDR3s, moderately but significantly so, marked every one of the four CD4+ subsets in Type 1 diabetes patients.

The CDR3 is made up of 17 amino acids. The V and J ends lost 0 bases and 0 bases respectively, with 13 bases between them. Looked up from germline, CDR1 is SGHAT and CDR2 is FQNNGV. The sample was naive CD4+ T cells from blood. This chain links TRBV11-2 with TRBJ2-3; D is perhaps TRBD1 (6 bases). This receptor was obtained from a young woman with type 1 diabetes. The DNA of the CDR3 is TGTGCCAGCAGCTTAGAGGGGGCAGGGGCGAGCACAGATACGCAGTATTTT. It encodes CASSLEGAGASTDTQYF. The full variable domain, with the rest looked up from reference TRBV11-2 and TRBJ2-3, is EAGVAQSPRYKIIEKRQSVAFWCNPISGHATLYWYQQILGQGPKLLIQFQNNGVVDDSQLPKDRFSAERLKGVDSTLKIQPAKLEDSAVYLCASSLEGAGASTDTQYFGPGTRLTVL.